These T cell receptor beta chains were read from a single sample in a study of T cell responses to AZD1222 COVID-19 vaccine. This table comes from immunoSEQ multiplex PCR, and its TCRdb copy is limited to in-frame clones, with some not included. Of 100,000 to 150,000 clones listed, about 89% are singletons. Sequencing was performed on peripheral blood, taken on day 0 of AZD1222 vaccination. Receptors originate from an adult in good health. Each CDR3 is given with its conserved first and last residue. Fields, in order: V gene, D gene, J gene, clone size, CDR3 DNA, CDR3 protein. The D gene is left open where the match is weak. A clone size is listed for some rows: how often the clone was seen (once, few, many), or a class if it is expanded.

>TRBV20-1|.|TRBJ2-1|.
TGCGCGGGACAGTCCTACAATGAGCAGTTCTTC
CAGQSYNEQFF
>TRBV30|.|TRBJ1-2|.
TGTGCCTGGAGAGCCAGCCGAGGCTACACCTTC
CAWRASRGYTF
>TRBV19|TRBD2|TRBJ2-1|once
TGTGCCAGCGATGATGGCGGGGGCTACAATGAGCAGTTCTTC
CASDDGGGYNEQFF
>TRBV19|.|TRBJ2-7|.
TGTGCCAGTAGTATAGATACGAACACCTACGAGCAGTACTTC
CASSIDTNTYEQYF
>TRBV3-1/TRBV3-2|.|TRBJ2-3|.
TGTGCCAGCAGCCAAGTCAGTAGTAGCGCAGATACGCAGTATTTT
CASSQVSSSADTQYF
>TRBV5-1|.|TRBJ1-1|once
TGCGCCAGCAGTCCCTTGGGGGTGACTGAAGCTTTCTTT
CASSPLGVTEAFF
>TRBV18|TRBD1|TRBJ1-2|once
TGTGCCAGCTCACGCCTCCCGGGACAGAAATTCTATGGCTACACCTTC
CASSRLPGQKFYGYTF
>TRBV18|.|TRBJ1-5|.
TGTGCCAGCTCCCCGAGAGGAGCAGATAATAGCAATCAGCCCCAGCATTTT
CASSPRGADNSNQPQHF
>TRBV7-9|.|TRBJ2-1|.
TGTGCCAGCAGCCAAGTAGGGGGAAGATCCTACAATGAGCAGTTCTTC
CASSQVGGRSYNEQFF
>TRBV3-1/TRBV3-2|.|TRBJ1-4|.
TGTGCCAGCAGCCTATCGGGGGTAGCTAATGAAAAACTGTTTTTT
CASSLSGVANEKLFF
>TRBV7-8|.|TRBJ1-1|.
TGTGCCAGCAGCTTAGGGCCTGGGACGATCGGCACTGAAGCTTTCTTT
CASSLGPGTIGTEAFF
>TRBV6-1|.|TRBJ1-1|.
TGTGCCAGCAGTGACGGGCCCTTGAACACTGAAGCTTTCTTT
CASSDGPLNTEAFF
>TRBV29-1|.|TRBJ1-1|once
TGCAGCGTAGGAGGGACATTGAACACTGAAGCTTTCTTT
CSVGGTLNTEAFF
>TRBV6-4|TRBD1|TRBJ2-7|.
TGTGCCAGCAGTGAAGTTAGGGGACAGGGGGCTCCCATCGTTCGAGATCAGCAGTACTTC
CASSEVRGQGAPIVRDQQYF
>TRBV15|.|TRBJ1-1|.
TGTGCCACCGCCGGGGACATGAACACTGAAGCTTTCTTT
CATAGDMNTEAFF
>TRBV15|.|TRBJ2-3|.
TGTGCCACCAGCAGAGACGAGTTGGGAGATACGCAGTATTTT
CATSRDELGDTQYF
>TRBV5-1|.|TRBJ1-2|.
TGCGCCAGCAGCAGGGACCTCCAGGCCTATGGCTACACCTTC
CASSRDLQAYGYTF
>TRBV7-8|TRBD2|TRBJ2-7|.
TGTGCCAGCACTGGACTAGCGGGAGGGCCGGGGGAGCAGTACTTC
CASTGLAGGPGEQYF
>TRBV5-1|.|TRBJ2-7|.
TGCGCCAGCAGCTTGTCCGGGAGAGGGGAGCAGTACTTC
CASSLSGRGEQYF
>TRBV7-3|.|TRBJ2-5|.
TGTGCCAGCAGCTTAGATTCGGACATTCAAGAGACCCAGTACTTC
CASSLDSDIQETQYF
>TRBV18|.|TRBJ1-1|.
TGTGCCAGCTCACCAAATCCAGCCGGGAACACTGAAGCTTTCTTT
CASSPNPAGNTEAFF
>TRBV2|.|TRBJ2-3|.
TGTGCCAGCAGTGACAGGGGGGCAGATACGCAGTATTTT
CASSDRGADTQYF
>TRBV5-5|.|TRBJ2-4|.
TGTGCCAGCAGCTTGGCTAGGGAGGACATTCAGTACTTC
CASSLAREDIQYF
>TRBV5-4|TRBD1|TRBJ2-7|.
TGTGCCAGCAGCATCGACAGGGTAGGGGAGCAGTACTTC
CASSIDRVGEQYF
>TRBV28|TRBD2|TRBJ2-7|.
TGTGCCAGCAGTTTACCCGGGGGGAAGGACGAGCAGTACTTC
CASSLPGGKDEQYF
>TRBV6-5|TRBD1|TRBJ2-7|.
TGTGCCAGCAGACCTACAGGGGCTCCCTACGAGCAGTACTTC
CASRPTGAPYEQYF
>TRBV7-9|TRBD2|TRBJ2-3|.
TGTGCCAGCAGCCGGGGGACTAGCGGGACCACAGATACGCAGTATTTT
CASSRGTSGTTDTQYF
>TRBV7-2|.|TRBJ2-1|.
TGTGCCAGCAGCTTGCTAGGGTTCTCCTACAATGAGCAGTTCTTC
CASSLLGFSYNEQFF
>TRBV19|.|TRBJ1-1|.
TGTGCCAGTAGTAACCTTGAAGCTTTCTTT
CASSNLEAFF
>TRBV28|TRBD2|TRBJ2-1|.
TGTGCCAGCAGTCTGAGGACTAGCGGGAGGTGGGGTGAGCAGTTCTTC
CASSLRTSGRWGEQFF
>TRBV18|.|TRBJ2-5|once
TGTGCCAGCTCACCGGAGGGTCCCACAGGAGAGACCCAGTACTTC
CASSPEGPTGETQYF
>TRBV18|.|TRBJ1-2|.
TGTGCCAGCTCACCGGACGGGGGCCGGCCTTATGGCTACACCTTC
CASSPDGGRPYGYTF
>TRBV28|.|TRBJ2-7|.
TGTGCCAGCAGTCCGTCAGGGTGGGAGCAGTACTTC
CASSPSGWEQYF
>TRBV20-1|.|TRBJ1-2|.
TGCAGTGCTAGTGCTAACTATGGCTACACCTTC
CSASANYGYTF
>TRBV28|.|TRBJ2-3|.
TGTGCCAGTTCGGAGCGGCGGGGGCCAGGCACAGATACGCAGTATTTT
CASSERRGPGTDTQYF
>TRBV7-2|.|TRBJ1-5|.
TGTGCCAGCAGCCCTAAAGACGGGCACTTGAGCAATCAGCCCCAGCATTTT
CASSPKDGHLSNQPQHF
>TRBV28|.|TRBJ2-7|.
TGTGCCAGCAGTTTGTACAGGGACCAGGGCTCCTACGAGCAGTACTTC
CASSLYRDQGSYEQYF
>TRBV6-5|.|TRBJ2-2|.
TGTGCCAGCAGTTGGAAGGGGGCCGGGGAGCTGTTTTTT
CASSWKGAGELFF
>TRBV6-2/TRBV6-3|TRBD1|TRBJ1-5|few
TGTGCCAGCAGTCAAAGACCGGGACAGCGAGGCAATCAGCCCCAGCATTTT
CASSQRPGQRGNQPQHF
>TRBV4-2|TRBD2|TRBJ2-7|.
TGTGCCAGCAGCCACAAAGCGGGAGAATCCTACGAGCAGTACTTC
CASSHKAGESYEQYF
>TRBV5-1|.|TRBJ2-3|.
TGCGCCAGCAGCTTGGCGGCGGGGGCCGGCACAGATACGCAGTATTTT
CASSLAAGAGTDTQYF
>TRBV7-3|TRBD2|TRBJ2-3|once
TGTGCCAGCAGCTTAGAGCGGGGTAGCACAGATACGCAGTATTTT
CASSLERGSTDTQYF
>TRBV4-3|.|TRBJ1-1|.
TGCGCCAGCAGCCTGGGGAGAGGGAACGCTGAAGCTTTCTTT
CASSLGRGNAEAFF
>TRBV11-2|.|TRBJ2-4|few
TGTGCCAGCAGCTTAGGCAGGAGCGACATTCAGTACTTC
CASSLGRSDIQYF
>TRBV4-1|.|TRBJ2-1|.
TGCGCCAGCAGCCAAGATGGGTGGGGGGCCGGCAATGAGCAGTTCTTC
CASSQDGWGAGNEQFF
>TRBV29-1|.|TRBJ2-7|.
TGCAGCGTGGGGACACGAATTTACGAGCAGTACTTC
CSVGTRIYEQYF
>TRBV6-5|TRBD1|TRBJ1-2|.
TGTGCCAGCAGTTCCCCGACAGGGGCAAGCTACACCTTC
CASSSPTGASYTF
>TRBV3-1/TRBV3-2|.|TRBJ1-5|.
TGTGCCAGCAGCCAAGATGGGGGTCACAATCAGCCCCAGCATTTT
CASSQDGGHNQPQHF
>TRBV28|.|TRBJ2-7|.
TGTGCCAGCAGTTGGGAGGTGGGAGGCCTCCGCGAGCAGTACTTC
CASSWEVGGLREQYF
>TRBV7-8|.|TRBJ2-7|.
TGTGCCAGCTTCCCTGGGGCTCCTTACGAGCAGTACTTC
CASFPGAPYEQYF
>TRBV5-1|.|TRBJ2-5|.
TGCGCCAGCAGCTTGACAGGGATCGAGACCCAGTACTTC
CASSLTGIETQYF
>TRBV27|TRBD2|TRBJ2-1|once
TGTGCCAGCCGTCTGGCAAGCGGGAGTGTGTCATTAGAGCAGTTCTTC
CASRLASGSVSLEQFF
>TRBV5-1|.|TRBJ2-2|.
TGCGCCAGCAGCTCGGACTCGAACACCGGGGAGCTGTTTTTT
CASSSDSNTGELFF
>TRBV7-2|.|TRBJ1-2|.
TGTGCCAGCAGCTTAGCCCCGGGAAACTATGGCTACACCTTC
CASSLAPGNYGYTF
>TRBV9|.|TRBJ2-1|.
TGTGCCAGCAGCGGGATCTACTACAATGAGCAGTTCTTC
CASSGIYYNEQFF
>TRBV19|.|TRBJ1-2|.
TGTGCCAGCACAGGGCCCCGTCTTAACTATGGCTACACCTTC
CASTGPRLNYGYTF
>TRBV5-1|TRBD2|TRBJ2-1|.
TGCGCCAGCAGCTTGGCTAGCGGGAGCCACAATGAGCAGTTCTTC
CASSLASGSHNEQFF